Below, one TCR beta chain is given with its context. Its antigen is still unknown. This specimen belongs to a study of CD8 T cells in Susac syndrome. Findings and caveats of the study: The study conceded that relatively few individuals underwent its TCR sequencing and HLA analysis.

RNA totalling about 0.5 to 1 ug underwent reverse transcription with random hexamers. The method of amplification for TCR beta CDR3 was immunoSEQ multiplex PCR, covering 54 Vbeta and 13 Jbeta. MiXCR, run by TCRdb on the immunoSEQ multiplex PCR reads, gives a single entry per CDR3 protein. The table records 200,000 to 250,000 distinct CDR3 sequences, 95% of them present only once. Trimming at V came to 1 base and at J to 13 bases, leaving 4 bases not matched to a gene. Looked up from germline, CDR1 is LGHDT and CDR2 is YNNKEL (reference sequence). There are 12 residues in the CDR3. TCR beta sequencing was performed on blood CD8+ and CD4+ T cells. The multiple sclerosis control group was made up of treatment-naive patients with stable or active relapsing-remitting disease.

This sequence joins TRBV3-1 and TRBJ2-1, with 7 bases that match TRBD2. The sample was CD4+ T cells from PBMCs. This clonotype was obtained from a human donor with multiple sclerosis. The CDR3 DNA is TGTGCCAGCAGCCAAGTAACGGGAGGACAGTTCTTC. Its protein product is CASSQVTGGQFF.